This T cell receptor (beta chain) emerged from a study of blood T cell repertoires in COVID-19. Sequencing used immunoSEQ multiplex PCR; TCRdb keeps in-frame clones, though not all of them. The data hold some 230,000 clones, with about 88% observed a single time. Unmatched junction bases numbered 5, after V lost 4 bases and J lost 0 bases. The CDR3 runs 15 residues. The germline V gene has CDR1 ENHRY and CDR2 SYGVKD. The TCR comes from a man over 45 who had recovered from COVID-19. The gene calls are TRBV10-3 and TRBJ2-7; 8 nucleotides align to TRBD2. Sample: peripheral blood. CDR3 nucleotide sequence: TGTGCCATCAGTGGTCTAGCGGGCCACTCCTACGAGCAGTACTTC. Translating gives CAISGLAGHSYEQYF.